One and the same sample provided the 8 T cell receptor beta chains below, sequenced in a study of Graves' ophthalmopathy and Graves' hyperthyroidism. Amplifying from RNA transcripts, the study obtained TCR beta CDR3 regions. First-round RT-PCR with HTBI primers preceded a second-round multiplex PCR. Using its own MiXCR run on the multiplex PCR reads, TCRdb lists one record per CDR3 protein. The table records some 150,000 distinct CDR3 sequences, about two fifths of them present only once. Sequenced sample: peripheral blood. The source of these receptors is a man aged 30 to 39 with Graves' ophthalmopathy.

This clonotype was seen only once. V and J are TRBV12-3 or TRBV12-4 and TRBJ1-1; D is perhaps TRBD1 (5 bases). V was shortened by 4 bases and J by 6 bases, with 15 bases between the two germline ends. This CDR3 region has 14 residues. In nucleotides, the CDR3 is TGTGCCAGCAGTTACCCGGCCAGGGCCCCTGAAGCTTTCTTT. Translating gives CASSYPARAPEAFF.

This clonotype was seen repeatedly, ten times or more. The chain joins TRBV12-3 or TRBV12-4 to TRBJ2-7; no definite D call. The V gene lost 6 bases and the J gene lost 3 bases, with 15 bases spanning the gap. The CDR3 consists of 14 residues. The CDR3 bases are TGTGCCAGCAGACCCCGCGGATTTCGCTACGAGCAGTACTTC. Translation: CASRPRGFRYEQYF.

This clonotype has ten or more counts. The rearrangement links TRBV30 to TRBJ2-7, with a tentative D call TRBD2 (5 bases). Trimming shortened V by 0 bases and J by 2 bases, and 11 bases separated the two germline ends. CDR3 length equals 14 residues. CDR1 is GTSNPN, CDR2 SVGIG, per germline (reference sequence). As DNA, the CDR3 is TGTGCCTGGAGTGTACCTAGCCGAACCTACGAGCAGTACTTC. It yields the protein CAWSVPSRTYEQYF.

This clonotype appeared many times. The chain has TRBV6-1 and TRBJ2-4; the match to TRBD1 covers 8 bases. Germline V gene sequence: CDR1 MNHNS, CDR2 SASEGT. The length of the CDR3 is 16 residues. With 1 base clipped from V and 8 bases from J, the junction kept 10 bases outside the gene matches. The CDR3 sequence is CASSEEVQGVVDIQYF. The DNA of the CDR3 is TGTGCCAGCAGTGAAGAGGTACAGGGGGTTGTCGACATTCAGTACTTC.

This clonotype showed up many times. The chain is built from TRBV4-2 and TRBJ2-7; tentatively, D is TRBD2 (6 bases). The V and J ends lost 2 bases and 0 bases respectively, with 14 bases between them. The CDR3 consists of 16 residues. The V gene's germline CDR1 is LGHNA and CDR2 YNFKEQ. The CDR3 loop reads CASSQNSPGSSYEQYF. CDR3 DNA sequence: TGTGCCAGCAGCCAAAATAGTCCCGGGAGCTCCTACGAGCAGTACTTC.

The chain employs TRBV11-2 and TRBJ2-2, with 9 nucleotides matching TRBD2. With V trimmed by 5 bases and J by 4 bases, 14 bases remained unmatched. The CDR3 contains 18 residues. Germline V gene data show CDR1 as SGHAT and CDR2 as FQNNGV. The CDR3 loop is CASSPLVAGAGGTGELFF. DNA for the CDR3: TGTGCCAGCAGCCCTCTTGTAGCGGGGGCCGGCGGCACCGGGGAGCTGTTTTTT.

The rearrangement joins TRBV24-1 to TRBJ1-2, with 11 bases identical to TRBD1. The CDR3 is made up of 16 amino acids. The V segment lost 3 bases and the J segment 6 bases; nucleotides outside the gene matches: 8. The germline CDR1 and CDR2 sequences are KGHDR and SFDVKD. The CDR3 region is CATSDPGTGGNDGYTF. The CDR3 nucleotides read TGTGCCACCAGTGATCCCGGGACAGGGGGAAATGATGGCTACACCTTC.

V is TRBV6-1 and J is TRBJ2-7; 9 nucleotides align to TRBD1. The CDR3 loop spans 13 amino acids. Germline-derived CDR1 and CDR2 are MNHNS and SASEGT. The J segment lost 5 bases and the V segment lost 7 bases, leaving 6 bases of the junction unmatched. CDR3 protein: CASKTGGSDEQYF. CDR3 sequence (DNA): TGTGCCAGCAAGACAGGGGGATCGGACGAGCAGTACTTC.